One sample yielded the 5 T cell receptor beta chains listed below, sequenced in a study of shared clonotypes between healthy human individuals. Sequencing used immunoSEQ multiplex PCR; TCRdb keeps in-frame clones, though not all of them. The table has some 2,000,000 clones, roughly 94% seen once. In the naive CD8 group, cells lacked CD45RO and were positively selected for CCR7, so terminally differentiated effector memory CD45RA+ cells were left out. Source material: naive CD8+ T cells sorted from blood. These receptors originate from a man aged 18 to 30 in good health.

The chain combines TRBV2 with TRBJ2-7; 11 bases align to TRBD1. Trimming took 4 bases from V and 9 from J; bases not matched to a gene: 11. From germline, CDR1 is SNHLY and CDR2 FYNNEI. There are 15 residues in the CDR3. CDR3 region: CASSAGTGGWLVQYF. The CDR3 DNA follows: TGTGCCAGCAGTGCCGGGACAGGGGGATGGTTGGTGCAGTACTTC. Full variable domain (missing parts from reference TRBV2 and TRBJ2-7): EPEVTQTPSHQVTQMGQEVILRCVPISNHLYFYWYRQILGQKVEFLVSFYNNEISEKSEIFDDQFSVERPDGSNFTLKIRSTKLEDSAMYFCASSAGTGGWLVQYFGPGTRLTVT.

CDR3: CASSERDRRYNQPQHF. As DNA, the CDR3 is TGTGCCAGCAGTGAAAGGGACAGGAGATACAATCAGCCCCAGCATTTT. This chain uses TRBV6-1 with TRBJ1-5; 8 bases line up with TRBD1. After removal of 2 bases from V and 3 bases from J, the junction contained 6 bases not matched to a gene. Germline V gene lookup returns CDR1 MNHNS and CDR2 SASEGT. CDR3 length: 16 amino acids.

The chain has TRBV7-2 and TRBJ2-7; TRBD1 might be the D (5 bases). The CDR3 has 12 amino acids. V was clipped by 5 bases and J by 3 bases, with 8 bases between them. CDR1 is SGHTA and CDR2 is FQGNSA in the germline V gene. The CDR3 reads CASSPGLYEQYF. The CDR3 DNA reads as TGTGCCAGCAGCCCAGGGCTCTACGAGCAGTACTTC.

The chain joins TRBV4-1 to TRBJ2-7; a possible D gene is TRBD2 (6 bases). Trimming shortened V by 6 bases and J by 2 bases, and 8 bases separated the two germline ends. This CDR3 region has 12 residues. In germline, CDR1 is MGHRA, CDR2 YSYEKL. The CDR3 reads CASSTSPYEQYF. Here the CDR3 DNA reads TGCGCCAGCAGTACTAGCCCCTACGAGCAGTACTTC.

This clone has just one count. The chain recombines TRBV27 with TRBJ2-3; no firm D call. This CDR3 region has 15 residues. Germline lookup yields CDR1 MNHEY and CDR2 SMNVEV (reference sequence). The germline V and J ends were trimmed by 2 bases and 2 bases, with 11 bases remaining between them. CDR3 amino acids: CASSLGSGTTDTQYF. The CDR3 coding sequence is TGTGCCAGCAGTTTAGGGTCAGGAACCACAGATACGCAGTATTTT.